This TCR beta chain was recorded in a study of identical twins. Healthy Caucasians made up all donors. MiXCR, run by TCRdb on the 5' RACE reads, gives a single entry per CDR3 protein. The top ten hold under 0.95% of the sample, which has 520,000 or so distinct CDR3 sequences, 20% to 25% seen once. A further study also used this sample, focusing on T cells expressing NK-cell markers. That paper notes: Restricting sorting to alpha-beta TCR T cells was achieved in several experiments by an anti-gamma-delta TCR antibody.

This TCR came from a woman aged 18-29 years in good health. Material: CD4+ T cells sorted from blood.

CDR3 DNA: TGCAGTGCTCCGGACCCATCCGCCGAGACCCAGTACTTC. Translating gives CSAPDPSAETQYF. This chain connects TRBV20-1 to TRBJ2-5, with no clear D. The germline V gene encodes CDR1 DFQATT and CDR2 SNEGSKA (reference sequence). Trimming removed 5 bases at V and 5 bases at J, with 15 bases between. This CDR3 has 13 amino acids.